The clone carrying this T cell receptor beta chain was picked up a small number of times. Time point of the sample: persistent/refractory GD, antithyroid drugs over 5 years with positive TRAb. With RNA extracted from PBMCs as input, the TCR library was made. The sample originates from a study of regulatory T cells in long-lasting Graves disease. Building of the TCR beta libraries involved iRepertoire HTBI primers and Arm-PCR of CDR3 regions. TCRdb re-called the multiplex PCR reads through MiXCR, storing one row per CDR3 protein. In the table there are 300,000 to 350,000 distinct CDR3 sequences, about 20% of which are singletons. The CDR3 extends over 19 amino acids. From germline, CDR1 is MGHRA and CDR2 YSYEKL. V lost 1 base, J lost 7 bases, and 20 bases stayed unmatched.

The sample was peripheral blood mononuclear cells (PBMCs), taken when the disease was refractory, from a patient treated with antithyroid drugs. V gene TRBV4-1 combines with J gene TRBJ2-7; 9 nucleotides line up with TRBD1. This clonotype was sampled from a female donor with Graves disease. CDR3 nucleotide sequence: TGCGCCAGCAGCCAAGCGGGACAGGGAATCGGTCTATGGCGGGGGGAGCAGTACTTC. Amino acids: CASSQAGQGIGLWRGEQYF.